Listed below are T cell receptor beta chains from one sample, sequenced in a study of Ad26.COV2.S vaccination and SARS-CoV-2 variants. TCRdb keeps only in-frame clones here, not all; method: immunoSEQ multiplex PCR. The table lists some 460,000 clones, about 88% of them singletons. Sequences were derived from peripheral blood, sampled in a trial of Ad26.COV2.S vaccine versus placebo. The origin of the receptors is a person aged 18-60 years who received the Ad26.COV2.S COVID-19 vaccine or a placebo. The CDR3 runs from the conserved cysteine through the conserved F or W. Clone size is given for some rows only: seen once, a few or many times, or a class if the clone is expanded.

v_call	clone_size	cdr3_aa
TRBV6-6	-	CASSPGQGVNEQYF
TRBV19	-	CASSFQGNEKLFF
TRBV11-1	-	CASSFGLVDEQYF
TRBV7-9	-	CASSFALPSTDTQYF
TRBV6-2/TRBV6-3	-	CASSSDRVGYTEAFF
TRBV11-2	-	CASRQMSGTGELFF
TRBV3-1/TRBV3-2	-	CASSQVGAGGTYEQYF
TRBV27	many	CASSFATGSQPQHF
TRBV20-1	-	CSAREVDTQYF
TRBV11-2	-	CASSLVSGKGDYEQYF
TRBV18	-	CASSPGTVDYTEAFF
TRBV7-2	-	CASSQSGSTAETQYF
TRBV4-2	once	CASSQDRTDSYEQYF
TRBV5-8	-	CASWRRMNTEAFF
TRBV5-4	-	CASSKGPGGANTGELFF
TRBV15	-	CATSRDRGGASYGYTF
TRBV18	-	CASSPGLTGSGELFF
TRBV14	-	CASSPWTSGSPEQYF